This T cell receptor beta chain derives from a study of control samples from healthy donors and cancer patients. Germline V gene lookup returns CDR1 SGHDT and CDR2 YYEEEE. V shed 3 bases, J shed 6 bases, and the junction held 11 bases outside the gene matches. The CDR3 contains 16 residues. Profiling relied on immunoSEQ multiplex PCR, and the TCRdb table lists in-frame clones only, not all of them. The repertoire consists of 150,000 to 200,000 clones, with approximately 94% occurring once and the leading ten covering more than 1.1%. This receptor was identified in a young woman in good health. The gene calls are TRBV5-6 and TRBJ2-3; 9 bases fit TRBD2. The sequenced material came from blood. The CDR3 here is CASSSSGTSPIDTQYF. The DNA for the CDR3 is TGTGCCAGCAGCTCCTCCGGGACTAGCCCCATCGATACGCAGTATTTT. Using reference TRBV5-6 and TRBJ2-3 for the parts outside the CDR3, the full variable domain is DAGVTQSPTHLIKTRGQQVTLRCSPKSGHDTVSWYQQALGQGPQFIFQYYEEEERQRGNFPDRFSGHQFPNYSSELNVNALLLGDSALYLCASSSSGTSPIDTQYFGPGTRLTVL.